Below, 4 T cell receptor beta chains from the same sample are listed, as sequenced in a study of CD8 T cells in cerebrospinal fluid in Alzheimer's disease. TCRdb reanalyzed the 10x single-cell sequencing reads and collapses them to one entry per CDR3 protein, without DNA. This sample's clone table lists 1,500 to 2,000 distinct CDR3 sequences. Sample: cerebrospinal fluid. The receptors originated from a human donor in good health.

This clonotype is medium-sized by frequency. The chain recombines TRBV19 with TRBJ2-7; TCRdb picks TRBD2, but there is no DNA to check that call. In germline, CDR1 is LNHDA, CDR2 SQIVND (reference sequence). The CDR3 runs 14 residues. The CDR3 loop is CASSNSGGAYEQYF.

Considering frequency, this clonotype is medium-sized (0.01 to 0.1%). This chain uses TRBV24-1 with TRBJ2-2; the TCRdb call, TRBD1, lacks DNA for checking. CDR3 length equals 15 residues. The V gene's germline CDR1 is KGHDR and CDR2 SFDVKD. CDR3 amino acids: CATSSGTGGSGELFF.

The CDR3 sequence: CASSLTWDEQYF. The chain carries TRBV6-5 and TRBJ2-7. This CDR3 has 12 amino acids. Germline V gene data show CDR1 as MNHEY and CDR2 as SVGAGI.

By frequency, this clonotype is medium-sized. The chain combines TRBV5-1 with TRBJ2-7; checking the TCRdb D call of TRBD1 is not possible without DNA. From germline, CDR1 is SGHRS and CDR2 YFSETQ. This CDR3 comprises 13 residues. Here the CDR3 reads CASSVDRSNEQYF.